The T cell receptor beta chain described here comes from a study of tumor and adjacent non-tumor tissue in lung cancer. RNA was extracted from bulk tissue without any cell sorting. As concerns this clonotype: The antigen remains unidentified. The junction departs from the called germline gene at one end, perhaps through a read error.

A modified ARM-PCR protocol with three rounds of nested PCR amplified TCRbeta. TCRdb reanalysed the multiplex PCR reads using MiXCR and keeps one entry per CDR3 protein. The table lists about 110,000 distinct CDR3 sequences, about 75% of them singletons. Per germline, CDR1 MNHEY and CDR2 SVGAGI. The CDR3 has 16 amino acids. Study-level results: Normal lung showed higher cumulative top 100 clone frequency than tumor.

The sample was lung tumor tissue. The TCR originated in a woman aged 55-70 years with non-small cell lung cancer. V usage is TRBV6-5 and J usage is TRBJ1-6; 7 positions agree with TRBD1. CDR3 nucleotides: TGTGCCAGCAGTTTATTATACAGGGGAAGTAATTCACTCCTCCATTTT. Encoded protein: CASSLLYRGSNSLLHF.